The TCR beta chain described here comes from a study of T cells after posttransplantation cyclophosphamide. Study-level findings and limits: Donor CD8+ memory clones often dominated recipient blood repertoires at later times. Recipient CMV seropositivity and CMV reactivation strongly tracked TRB clonality.

In the case of this clone: The antigen remains unidentified.

The table came from immunoSEQ multiplex PCR; TCRdb's copy has only in-frame clones and leaves some out. The data show around 23,000 clones, roughly 98% seen once. The naive gate required viable CD3+CD4+ or CD3+CD8+ cells with CCR7+CD45RA+CD45RO-CD95-CD27+CD28+ phenotype. V gave up 3 bases and J gave up 4 bases, with 8 bases separating them. The CDR3 covers 13 residues. Germline CDR1 and CDR2: SGDLS and YYNGEE. The receptor's source is a middle-aged man in good health, CMV-negative, and a related stem cell transplant donor. Specimen: naive CD8+ T cells sorted from PBMCs. The rearrangement uses TRBV9 and TRBJ1-5, with D possibly TRBD1 on 5 matching bases. DNA of the CDR3: TGTGCCAGCAGCGCGGAGGGGAATCAGCCCCAGCATTTT. Its translation is CASSAEGNQPQHF. The full variable domain, with the rest looked up from reference TRBV9 and TRBJ1-5, is DSGVTQTPKHLITATGQRVTLRCSPRSGDLSVYWYQQSLDQGLQFLIQYYNGEERAKGNILERFSAQQFPDLHSELNLSSLELGDSALYFCASSAEGNQPQHFGDGTRLSIL.